One sample yielded the 15 T cell receptor beta chains listed below, sequenced in a study of CD8 T cells in ankylosing spondylitis. Study-level points and caveats: Characteristic, it appeared, of ankylosing spondylitis blood was a TCR beta motif of roughly 8 highly homologous variants.

No antigens are known for them. From the 5' RACE reads, TCRdb called clonotypes with MiXCR, one entry per CDR3 protein. The data contain around 490,000 distinct CDR3 sequences, about 5% of them singletons. Sequenced: blood, either unsorted or a sorted T cell fraction (not recorded which). The source is a male donor with ankylosing spondylitis.

This clonotype was seen at least ten times. The rearrangement joins TRBV5-1 to TRBJ2-5; 9 bases line up with TRBD2. V trimming: 4 bases; J trimming: 7 bases; junction bases outside the gene matches: 11. The CDR3 spans 15 residues. Germline lookup yields CDR1 SGHRS and CDR2 YFSETQ. Here the CDR3 reads CASSPEASGDVTQYF. For the CDR3, the DNA is TGCGCCAGCAGCCCGGAGGCTAGCGGGGACGTGACCCAGTACTTC.

This clonotype was seen at least ten times. The chain is built from TRBV2 and TRBJ2-2; D possibly matches TRBD1 or TRBD2 (6 bases each). CDR1 and CDR2 from the germline V gene are SNHLY and FYNNEI. The CDR3 length is 13 residues. V was pared by 2 bases and J by 6 bases, with 7 bases between. The CDR3, as DNA: TGTGCCAGCAGTGAAAGGGGGGCCGGGGAGCTGTTTTTT. This gives the protein CASSERGAGELFF.

This clonotype was seen at least ten times. The chain carries TRBV4-2 and TRBJ1-2; D is unclear. The V end lost 0 bases, the J end lost 5 bases, and 13 bases lay between the germline ends. Germline CDR1 and CDR2: LGHNA and YNFKEQ. This CDR3 has 15 residues. CDR3 sequence reads: CASSQDNGPLYGYTF. DNA for the CDR3: TGTGCCAGCAGCCAAGATAATGGACCGCTTTATGGCTACACCTTC.

The chain combines TRBV5-1 with TRBJ2-5, with D perhaps assigned TRBD1 or TRBD2 (6 bases each). The germline gives CDR1 SGHRS, CDR2 YFSETQ. Trimming shortened V by 6 bases and J by 2 bases, and 17 bases separated the two germline ends. The CDR3 spans 15 residues. In DNA form, the CDR3 reads TGCGCCAGCACCCTAGGAGGGGGGTATCAAGAGACCCAGTACTTC. Protein product: CASTLGGGYQETQYF.

This clonotype has ten or more counts. The J gene is TRBJ2-1, the V gene TRBV4-2, with 9 bases identical to TRBD2. J was trimmed by 1 base and V by 4 bases; bases with no gene match: 5. This CDR3 is built from 16 residues. Germline assignment: CDR1 LGHNA and CDR2 YNFKEQ. The CDR3 DNA sequence: TGTGCCAGCAGCCTGGAGCGGGGGGTATCCTACAATGAGCAGTTCTTC. Residues: CASSLERGVSYNEQFF.

The sample holds many counts of this clonotype. This sequence joins TRBV7-9 and TRBJ1-2; TRBD1 agrees at 11 bases. Trimming cost V 1 base and J 7 bases; bases outside gene matches: 5. The CDR3 has 15 residues. The germline V gene encodes CDR1 SEHNR and CDR2 FQNEAQ (reference sequence). CDR3 residues: CASSLDRDRGSGYTF. The CDR3, as DNA: TGTGCCAGCAGCTTAGACCGGGACAGGGGGTCTGGCTACACCTTC. Using reference TRBV7-9 and TRBJ1-2 for the parts outside the CDR3, the full variable domain is DTGVSQNPRHKITKRGQNVTFRCDPISEHNRLYWYRQTLGQGPEFLTYFQNEAQLEKSRLLSDRFSAERPKGSFSTLEIQRTEQGDSAMYLCASSLDRDRGSGYTFGSGTRLTVV.

This clonotype was picked up many times. The chain employs TRBV12-3 or TRBV12-4 and TRBJ2-1; 9 bases fit TRBD2. V shed 5 bases and J 9 bases; nucleotides not matched to a gene: 11. The CDR3 contains 15 residues. In nucleotides, the CDR3 is TGTGCCAGCAGTACCTCTCCCAGCGGGAGGACTGAGCAGTTCTTC. Translated, it gives CASSTSPSGRTEQFF.

At least ten counts were recorded for this clonotype. This chain uses TRBV9 with TRBJ2-7; 7 bases line up with TRBD1. CDR3 length: 14 amino acids. The junction had 8 bases not matched to a gene; V was cut back by 3 bases and J by 5 bases. Germline CDR1 reads SGDLS; CDR2 reads YYNGEE. CDR3: CASSADRESDEQYF. Written as DNA, the CDR3 is TGTGCCAGCAGCGCCGACAGGGAGTCTGACGAGCAGTACTTC.

This clonotype was detected ten times or more. The genes are TRBV7-9 and TRBJ2-1, with 10 bases aligning to TRBD2. V gave up 5 bases and J gave up 7 bases; unmatched junction bases: 14. Germline values: CDR1 SEHNR, CDR2 FQNEAQ (reference sequence). The CDR3 is 17 residues long. The CDR3 is CASSPRSGRAAGNEQFF. The CDR3 DNA sequence: TGTGCCAGCAGCCCGAGGAGCGGGAGGGCCGCGGGGAATGAGCAGTTCTTC.

At least ten counts were recorded for this clonotype. The chain uses TRBV10-3 and TRBJ2-7, with 12 bases matching TRBD2. There are 18 residues in the CDR3. The V gene's germline CDR1 is ENHRY and CDR2 SYGVKD. The V gene end was trimmed by 1 base and the J gene end by 5 bases; junction bases not matched to a gene: 12. The CDR3 coding sequence is TGTGCCATCAGTGAGTTCGGGTCTAGCGGGAGGGTATCCAACGAGCAGTACTTC. Protein: CAISEFGSSGRVSNEQYF.

This clonotype came up many times. The gene calls are TRBV20-1 and TRBJ2-7; 10 bases match TRBD2. CDR1 is DFQATT, CDR2 SNEGSKA, per germline (reference sequence). With V trimmed by 0 bases and J by 1 base, 12 bases remained unmatched. The CDR3 runs 18 residues. The DNA of the CDR3 is TGCAGTGCTAGAGATTCTAGTTATGAAGCGGGAGGGTCCTACGAGCAGTACTTC. This gives the protein CSARDSSYEAGGSYEQYF.

This clonotype was observed a few times. This chain connects TRBV27 to TRBJ2-7; 7 bases are a match to TRBD1. Germline V CDR1 and CDR2: MNHEY, SMNVEV (reference sequence). The CDR3 extends over 12 amino acids. The trim removed 5 bases at V and 11 bases at J, leaving 9 bases unmatched. The DNA for the CDR3 is TGTGCCAGCAGTCCGGGGACAGCCCGAGAGTACTTC. Protein sequence: CASSPGTAREYF.

This clonotype was observed a few times. This chain connects TRBV7-2 to TRBJ2-7; the D call may be TRBD1 or TRBD2 (5 bases each). V gave up 5 bases and J gave up 2 bases, with 16 bases separating them. This CDR3 is 15 amino acids long. Germline V CDR1 and CDR2: SGHTA, FQGNSA. CDR3 in DNA: TGTGCCAGCAGCCCTCAGAGGGGAGCGCCCTACGAGCAGTACTTC. Encoded protein: CASSPQRGAPYEQYF.

Ten or more counts support this clonotype. V usage is TRBV15 and J usage is TRBJ1-1; D might be TRBD1 (5 bases). Trimming left V 5 bases short and J 1 base short, with 14 bases between. The CDR3 is 15 residues long. The V gene's germline CDR1 is LNHNV and CDR2 YYDKDF (reference sequence). CDR3 DNA sequence: TGTGCCACCAGCCCCCTAATAACAGGGAACACTGAAGCTTTCTTT. The encoded protein is CATSPLITGNTEAFF.

This clonotype was counted ten times or more. V is TRBV20-1 and J is TRBJ1-2; no clear D. Per the germline V gene, CDR1 is DFQATT and CDR2 is SNEGSKA (reference sequence). Trimming left V 0 bases short and J 6 bases short, with 14 bases between. The CDR3 runs to 14 residues. The CDR3 DNA follows: TGCAGTGCTAGAGATAACCTCCCCGGAGATGGCTACACCTTC. This codes for CSARDNLPGDGYTF.